This record looks at one T cell receptor beta chain sequence and its context. The CDR3 covers 10 residues. CDR1 is MNHEY and CDR2 is SVGAGI in the germline V gene. V lost 5 bases to trimming and J lost 10 bases, with 8 bases between them. The data belong to a study of shared clonotypes between healthy human individuals. Sequencing used immunoSEQ multiplex PCR; TCRdb keeps in-frame clones, though not all of them. This sample carries approximately 1,500,000 clones, roughly 97% of them seen once, and the ten largest clones take approximately 1.1%. Donors had no recently reported acute infections or vaccinations and were HIV-negative.

This sequence was found in a man aged 25 to 40 in good health. The V call is TRBV6-5, the J call TRBJ1-1; D remains ambiguous. Sample: naive CD4+ T cells sorted from blood. Subset defined: CD45RA+ positively selected. The CDR3 DNA reads as TGTGCCAGCAGTGAAACACGAGCTTTCTTT. This sequence encodes CASSETRAFF.